These T cell receptor beta chains were read from a single sample in a study of T cell changes during pregnancy in multiple sclerosis. The protocol was immunoSEQ multiplex PCR, while the TCRdb copy is restricted to in-frame clones and leaves out a portion. In the table there are 38,000 or so clones, roughly 90% of which are singletons. The specimen comprised CD4+ T cells from peripheral blood mononuclear cells, sampled in the third trimester of pregnancy. The receptors derive from a female donor with multiple sclerosis, enrolled in a pregnancy study. The CDR3 runs from the conserved cysteine through the conserved F or W. The size entry is marked missing in some rows and otherwise reads once, few, many or a size class.

j_call v_call cdr3_length clone_size cdr3_aa
TRBJ2-6 TRBV2 14 NA CASSSVSGANVLTF
TRBJ1-2 TRBV15 15 few CATSGSGISNYGYTF
TRBJ2-7 TRBV30 14 few CAWSTGTANYEQYF
TRBJ2-7 TRBV29-1 14 NA CSVEGTGGSYEQYF
TRBJ1-2 TRBV19 14 NA CASSMSQGYNGYTF
TRBJ2-1 TRBV12-5 15 NA CASSLGGGRANEQFF
TRBJ2-7 TRBV10-3 15 once CAISGYPQSSYEQYF
TRBJ1-1 TRBV5-1 14 NA CASSRDRVVAEAFF
TRBJ2-3 TRBV5-1 15 NA CASSALGGTPDTQYF
TRBJ2-1 TRBV5-1 17 NA CASSPPGLAHSYNEQFF
TRBJ2-7 TRBV10-3 16 NA CAISEGPDREEYEQYF
TRBJ2-7 TRBV5-5 16 NA CASSLGGDRGLYEQYF
TRBJ2-1 TRBV19 16 NA CASSIVRLAGYNEQFF
TRBJ1-4 TRBV7-2 17 NA CASSLGPGGRPNEKLFF
TRBJ2-5 TRBV2 14 NA CASRLGLGGETQYF
TRBJ2-7 TRBV6-4 17 NA CASSPPPWGSGPSEQYF
TRBJ2-1 TRBV28 14 NA CASSPSGVYNEQFF
TRBJ1-5 TRBV27 14 NA CASSLTRLSEPQHF
TRBJ2-2 TRBV14 16 NA CASSQAGTILTGELFF
TRBJ2-3 TRBV14 15 few CASSLRGASTDTQYF
TRBJ2-6 TRBV5-4 15 NA CASRIQGAGANVLTF
TRBJ2-3 TRBV7-8 15 NA CASSRGGGLTDTQYF
TRBJ2-7 TRBV19 13 once CATEDFKDNEQYF
TRBJ1-4 TRBV5-1 14 NA CASSPRDRDEKLFF
TRBJ1-1 TRBV29-1 14 few CSVKRTGLNAEAFF
TRBJ2-1 TRBV6-1 15 NA CAAQGAGRSYNEQFF